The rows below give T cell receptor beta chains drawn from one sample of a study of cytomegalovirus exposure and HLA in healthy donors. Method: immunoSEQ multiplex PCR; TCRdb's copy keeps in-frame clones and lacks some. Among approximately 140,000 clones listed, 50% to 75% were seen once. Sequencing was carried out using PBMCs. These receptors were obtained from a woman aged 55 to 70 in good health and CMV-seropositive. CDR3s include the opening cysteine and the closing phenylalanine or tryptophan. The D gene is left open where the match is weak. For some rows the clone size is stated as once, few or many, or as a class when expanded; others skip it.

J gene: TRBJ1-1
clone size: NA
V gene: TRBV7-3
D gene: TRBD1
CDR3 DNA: TGTGCCAGCAGACTAGACAGGGTGAGTCCTGAAGCTTTCTTT
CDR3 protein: CASRLDRVSPEAFF

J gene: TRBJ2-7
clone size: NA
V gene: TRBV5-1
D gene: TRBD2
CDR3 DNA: TGCGCCAGCAGCCTAGCGGGATCCTACGAGCAGTACTTC
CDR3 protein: CASSLAGSYEQYF

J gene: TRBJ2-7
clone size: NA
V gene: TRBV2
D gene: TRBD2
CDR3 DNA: TGTGCCAGCAGTACTAGCGGGAGGGACTCCTACGAGCAGTACTTC
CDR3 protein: CASSTSGRDSYEQYF

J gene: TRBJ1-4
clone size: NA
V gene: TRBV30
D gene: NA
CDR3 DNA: TGTGCCGCGGGACTGATTAATGAAAAACTGTTTTTT
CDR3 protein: CAAGLINEKLFF

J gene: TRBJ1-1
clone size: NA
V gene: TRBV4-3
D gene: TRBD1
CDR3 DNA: TGCGCCAGCAGCCAAGCTGACAGGGTAGACGACACTGAAGCTTTCTTT
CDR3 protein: CASSQADRVDDTEAFF

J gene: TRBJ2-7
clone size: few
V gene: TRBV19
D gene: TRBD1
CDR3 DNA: TGTGCCAGTAGGGGACAGGGGGATCACGAGCAGTACTTC
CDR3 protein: CASRGQGDHEQYF

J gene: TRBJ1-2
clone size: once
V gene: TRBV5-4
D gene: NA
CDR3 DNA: TGTGCCAGCAGCTTGAACAGGGCATTGGGCGGCTACACCTTC
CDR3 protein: CASSLNRALGGYTF

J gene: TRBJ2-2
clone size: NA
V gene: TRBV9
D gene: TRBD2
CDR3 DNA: TGTGCCAGCAGCGTAGGGGGGGGTGGGACCGGGGAGCTGTTTTTT
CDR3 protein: CASSVGGGGTGELFF

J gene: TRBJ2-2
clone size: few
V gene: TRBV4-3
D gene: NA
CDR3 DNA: TGCGCCAGCTCATCTAATTGGCGGGGCGCGAACACCGGGGAGCTGTTTTTT
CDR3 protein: CASSSNWRGANTGELFF

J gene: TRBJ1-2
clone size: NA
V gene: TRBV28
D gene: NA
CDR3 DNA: TGTGCCAGCAGCGTGACGGGACACACCAATGGCTACACCTTC
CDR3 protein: CASSVTGHTNGYTF

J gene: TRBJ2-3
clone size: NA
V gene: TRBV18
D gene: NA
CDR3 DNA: TGTGCCAGCTCAGTCCAGGGGGGCCCCACAGATACGCAGTATTTT
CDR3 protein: CASSVQGGPTDTQYF

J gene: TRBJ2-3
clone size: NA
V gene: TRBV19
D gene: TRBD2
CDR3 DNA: TGTGCCAGTAGTATAGAACTAGCGGGAGGTACTTTGGGTACGCAGTATTTT
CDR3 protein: CASSIELAGGTLGTQYF

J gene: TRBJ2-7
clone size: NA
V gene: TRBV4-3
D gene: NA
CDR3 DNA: TGCGCCAGCAGCCAAGATTATCCTAAACCCTACGAGCAGTACTTC
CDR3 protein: CASSQDYPKPYEQYF

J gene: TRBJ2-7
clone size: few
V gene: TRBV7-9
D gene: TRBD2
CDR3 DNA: TGTGCCAGCAGCTTCGGGGGGACCTACGAGCAGTACTTC
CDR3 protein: CASSFGGTYEQYF

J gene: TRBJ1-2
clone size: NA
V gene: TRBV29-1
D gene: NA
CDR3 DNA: TGCAGCGCCGAGGCTGGGGAGAGGGACTATGGCTACACCTTC
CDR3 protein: CSAEAGERDYGYTF

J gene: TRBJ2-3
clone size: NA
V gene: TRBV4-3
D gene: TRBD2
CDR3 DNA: TGCGCCAGCAGCCTAGGTGGGAGGGCGAGCACAGATACGCAGTATTTT
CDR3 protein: CASSLGGRASTDTQYF

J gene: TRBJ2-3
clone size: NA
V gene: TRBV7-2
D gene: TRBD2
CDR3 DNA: TGTGCCAGCAGGCTGGGCGGGAGGGCTACAGATACGCAGTATTTT
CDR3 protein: CASRLGGRATDTQYF

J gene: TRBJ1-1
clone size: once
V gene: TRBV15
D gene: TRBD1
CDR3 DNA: TGTGCCACAGCTACCGACAGGGTGGCTGAAGCTTTCTTT
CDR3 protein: CATATDRVAEAFF

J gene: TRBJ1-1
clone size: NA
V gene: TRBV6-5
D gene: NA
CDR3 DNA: TGTGCCAGCAGGAGGGACTTTTTTATGAACACTGAAGCTTTCTTT
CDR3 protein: CASRRDFFMNTEAFF

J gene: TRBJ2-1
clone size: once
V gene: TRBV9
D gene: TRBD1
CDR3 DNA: TGTGCCAGCAACCACGGGACAGGGGAATACGATGAGCAGTTCTTC
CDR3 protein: CASNHGTGEYDEQFF

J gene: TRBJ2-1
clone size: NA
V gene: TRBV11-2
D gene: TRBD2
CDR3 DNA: TGTGCCAGCAGCTGGACTAGCGGGAATACCTACAATGAGCAGTTCTTC
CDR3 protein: CASSWTSGNTYNEQFF

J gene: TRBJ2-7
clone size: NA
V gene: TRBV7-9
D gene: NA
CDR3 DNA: TGTGCCAGCAGCCTTTTTAACTCCTACGAGCAGTACTTC
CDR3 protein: CASSLFNSYEQYF

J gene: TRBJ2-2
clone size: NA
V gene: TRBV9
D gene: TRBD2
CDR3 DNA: TGTGCCAGCAGCCCCCCCACCGGACTAGCGGGGGTGGGGGGGACCGGGGAGCTGTTTTTT
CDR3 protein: CASSPPTGLAGVGGTGELFF

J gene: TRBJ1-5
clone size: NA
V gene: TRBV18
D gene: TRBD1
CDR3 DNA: TGTGCCAGCTCACCCGACAGGGAGCAGCCCCAGCATTTT
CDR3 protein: CASSPDREQPQHF

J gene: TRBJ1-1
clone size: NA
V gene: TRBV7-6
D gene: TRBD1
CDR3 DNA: TGTGCCAGCAGCCCTACCGGACAGGGAAGGACTGAAGCTTTCTTT
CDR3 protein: CASSPTGQGRTEAFF

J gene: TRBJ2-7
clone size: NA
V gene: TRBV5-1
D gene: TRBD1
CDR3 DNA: TGCGCCAGCAGCTTGGGGACAGGGGGGCCGGACGAGCAGTACTTC
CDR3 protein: CASSLGTGGPDEQYF

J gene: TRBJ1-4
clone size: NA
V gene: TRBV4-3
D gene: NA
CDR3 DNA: TGCGCCAGCAGCCAAGCTGGCGGCACGATCCTAGAAAAACTGTTTTTT
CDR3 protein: CASSQAGGTILEKLFF

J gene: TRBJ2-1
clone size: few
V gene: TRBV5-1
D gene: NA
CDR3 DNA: TGCGCCAGCAGCCCCGGACTCGTTTTCTACAATGAGCAGTTCTTC
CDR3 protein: CASSPGLVFYNEQFF

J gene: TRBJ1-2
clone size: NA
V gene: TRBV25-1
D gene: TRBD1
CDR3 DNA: TGTGCCAGCAGTGAACAGGGGGCGCAGGGCTATGGCTACACCTTC
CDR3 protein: CASSEQGAQGYGYTF

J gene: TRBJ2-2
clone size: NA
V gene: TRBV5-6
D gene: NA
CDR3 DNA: TGTGCCAGCAGCTTGGCGGGGTTGGTGACCGGGGAGCTGTTTTTT
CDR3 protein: CASSLAGLVTGELFF

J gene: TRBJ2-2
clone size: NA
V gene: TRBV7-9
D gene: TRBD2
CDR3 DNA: TGTGCCAGCAGCCTGCCAACTAGCGGGATCAACACCGGGGAGCTGTTTTTT
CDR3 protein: CASSLPTSGINTGELFF

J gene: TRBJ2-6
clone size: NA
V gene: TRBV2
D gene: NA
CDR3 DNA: TGTGCCAGCAGTGAATCTCGGTCTGGGGCCAACGTCCTGACTTTC
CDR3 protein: CASSESRSGANVLTF

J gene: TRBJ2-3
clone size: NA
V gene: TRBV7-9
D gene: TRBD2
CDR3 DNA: TGTGCCAGCAGCTTAGTTGGAGCGGGAGGCACAGATACGCAGTATTTT
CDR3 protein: CASSLVGAGGTDTQYF

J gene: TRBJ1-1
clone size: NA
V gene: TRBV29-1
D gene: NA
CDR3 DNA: TGCAGCGTTAACAGGGTGAACACTGAAGCTTTCTTT
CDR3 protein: CSVNRVNTEAFF

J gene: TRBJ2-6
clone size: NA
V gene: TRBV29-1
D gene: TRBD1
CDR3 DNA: TGCAGCGTGAACCGGGACAGACCCTTGGCTGGGGCCAACGTCCTGACTTTC
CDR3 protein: CSVNRDRPLAGANVLTF

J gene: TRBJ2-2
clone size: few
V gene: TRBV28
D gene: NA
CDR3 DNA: TGTGCCAGCAGTTTTGAGCGTTTTACCGGGGAGCTGTTTTTT
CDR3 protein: CASSFERFTGELFF

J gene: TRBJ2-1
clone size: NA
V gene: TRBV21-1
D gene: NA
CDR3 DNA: TGTGCCAGCAGCAAAGGTTCAGGTCCCTACAATGAGCAGTTCTTC
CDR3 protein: CASSKGSGPYNEQFF

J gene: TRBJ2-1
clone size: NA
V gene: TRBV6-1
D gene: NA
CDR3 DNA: TGTGCCAGCAGTAAGGGGCGTTCAATCAATGAGCAGTTCTTC
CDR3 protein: CASSKGRSINEQFF

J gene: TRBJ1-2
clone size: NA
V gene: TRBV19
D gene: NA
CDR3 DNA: TGTGCCAGTAGTATGAACAGAGCAAACTATGGCTACACCTTC
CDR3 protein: CASSMNRANYGYTF

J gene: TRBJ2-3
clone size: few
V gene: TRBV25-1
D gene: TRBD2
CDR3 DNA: TGTGCCAGCAGTGAAACTAGCGGGAGTGGGGCAGATACGCAGTATTTT
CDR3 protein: CASSETSGSGADTQYF

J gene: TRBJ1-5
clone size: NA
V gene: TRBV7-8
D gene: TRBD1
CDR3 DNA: TGTGCCAGCAGCTCCCTGGGGGGACAGGGGTTCAATCAGCCCCAGCATTTT
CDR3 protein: CASSSLGGQGFNQPQHF

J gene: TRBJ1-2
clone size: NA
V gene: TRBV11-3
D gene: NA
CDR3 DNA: TGTGCCAGCAGCTTAGAGAACAGGCCTACCACTAACTATGGCTACACCTTC
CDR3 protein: CASSLENRPTTNYGYTF

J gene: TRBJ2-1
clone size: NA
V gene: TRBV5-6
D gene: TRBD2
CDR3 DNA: TGTGCCAGCAGCTTGTTTGGGCTAGCGGGAGGGCCCACCTACAATGAGCAGTTCTTC
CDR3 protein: CASSLFGLAGGPTYNEQFF

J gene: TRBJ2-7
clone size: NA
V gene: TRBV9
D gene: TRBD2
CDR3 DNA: TGTGCCAGCAGCGTCGGGGGGGGGAATAATCTCTACGAGCAGTACTTC
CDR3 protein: CASSVGGGNNLYEQYF

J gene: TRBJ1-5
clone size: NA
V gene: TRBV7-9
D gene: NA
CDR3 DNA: TGTGCCAGCAGCGGGGAGGTCGGCGGCGGAGGTCAGCCCCAGCATTTT
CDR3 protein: CASSGEVGGGGQPQHF

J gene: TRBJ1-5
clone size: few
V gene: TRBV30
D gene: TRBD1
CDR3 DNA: TGTGCCTGGAGTGTAGGGGGCGGTCAGCCCCAGCATTTT
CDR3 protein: CAWSVGGGQPQHF

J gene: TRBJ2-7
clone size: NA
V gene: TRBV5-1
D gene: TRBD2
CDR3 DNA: TGCGCCAGCAGCTCCTCTTTAGCGGGAGGTGGTTCCTACGAGCAGTACTTC
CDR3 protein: CASSSSLAGGGSYEQYF

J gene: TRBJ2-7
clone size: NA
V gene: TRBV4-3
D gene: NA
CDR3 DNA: TGCGCCAGCAGCCAGGATGCGGACTCCTACGAGCAGTACTTC
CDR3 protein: CASSQDADSYEQYF

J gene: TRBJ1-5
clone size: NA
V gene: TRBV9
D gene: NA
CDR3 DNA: TGTGCCAGCAGCGTAGCTCTAAATCAGCCCCAGCATTTT
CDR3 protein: CASSVALNQPQHF

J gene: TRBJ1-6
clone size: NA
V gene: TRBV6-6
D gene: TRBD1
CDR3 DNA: TGTGCCAGCACCCTCCGGGACAGGGGGAATTCACCCCTCCACTTT
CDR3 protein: CASTLRDRGNSPLHF

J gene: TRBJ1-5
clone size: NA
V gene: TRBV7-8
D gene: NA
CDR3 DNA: TGTGCCAGCAGCCCCTCGGGACACGCCAATCAGCCCCAGCATTTT
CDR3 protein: CASSPSGHANQPQHF

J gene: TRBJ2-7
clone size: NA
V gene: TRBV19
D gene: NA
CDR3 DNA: TGTGCCAGTAGTATCTCAGCGGGCTACGAGCAGTACTTC
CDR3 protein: CASSISAGYEQYF

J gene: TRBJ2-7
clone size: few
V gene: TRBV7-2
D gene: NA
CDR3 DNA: TGTGCCAGCAGCCTCGCACTAGCTTCCTACGAGCAGTACTTC
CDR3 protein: CASSLALASYEQYF

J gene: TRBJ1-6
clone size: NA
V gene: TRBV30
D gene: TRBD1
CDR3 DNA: TGTGCCTGGAGTGTTAAGGGGGCTAATTCACCCCTCCACTTT
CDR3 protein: CAWSVKGANSPLHF

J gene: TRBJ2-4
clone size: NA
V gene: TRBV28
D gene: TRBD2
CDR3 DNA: TGTGCCAGCAGTTCGGGGGGGAGCGGAAACATTCAGTACTTC
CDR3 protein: CASSSGGSGNIQYF